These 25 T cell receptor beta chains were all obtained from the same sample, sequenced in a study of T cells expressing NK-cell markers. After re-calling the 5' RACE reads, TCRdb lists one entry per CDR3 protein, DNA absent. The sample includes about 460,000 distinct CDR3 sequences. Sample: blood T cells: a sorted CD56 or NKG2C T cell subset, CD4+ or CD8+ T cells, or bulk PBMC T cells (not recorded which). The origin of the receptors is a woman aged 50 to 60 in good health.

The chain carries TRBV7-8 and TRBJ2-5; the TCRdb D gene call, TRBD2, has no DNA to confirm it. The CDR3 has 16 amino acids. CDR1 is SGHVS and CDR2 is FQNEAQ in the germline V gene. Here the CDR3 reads CASSIQRDYTQETQYF.

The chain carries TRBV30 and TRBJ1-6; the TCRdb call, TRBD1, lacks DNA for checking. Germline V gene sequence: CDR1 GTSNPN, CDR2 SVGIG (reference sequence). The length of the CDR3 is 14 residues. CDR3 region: CAWSGVGGDSPLHF.

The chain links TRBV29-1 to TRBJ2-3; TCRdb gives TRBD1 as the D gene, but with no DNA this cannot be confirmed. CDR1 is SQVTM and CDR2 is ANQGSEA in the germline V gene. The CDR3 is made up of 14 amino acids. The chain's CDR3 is CSVIQGSGADTQYF.

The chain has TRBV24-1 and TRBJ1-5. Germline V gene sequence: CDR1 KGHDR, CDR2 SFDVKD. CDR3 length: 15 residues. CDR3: CATSGEGSSNQPQHF.

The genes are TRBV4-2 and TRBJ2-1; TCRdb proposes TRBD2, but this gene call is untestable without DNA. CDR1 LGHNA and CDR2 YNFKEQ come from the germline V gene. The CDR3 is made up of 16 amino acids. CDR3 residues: CASSQVTSEGNNEQFF.

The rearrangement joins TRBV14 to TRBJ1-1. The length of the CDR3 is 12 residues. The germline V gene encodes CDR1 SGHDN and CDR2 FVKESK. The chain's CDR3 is CASSQTGTEAFF.

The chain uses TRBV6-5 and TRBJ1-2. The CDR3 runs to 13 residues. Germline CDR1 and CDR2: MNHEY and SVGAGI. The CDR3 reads CASSYSGVGGYTF.

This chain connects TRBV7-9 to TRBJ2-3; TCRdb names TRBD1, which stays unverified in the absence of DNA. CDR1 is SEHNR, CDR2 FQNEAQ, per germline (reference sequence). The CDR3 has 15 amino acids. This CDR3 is CASRDWGESTDTQYF.

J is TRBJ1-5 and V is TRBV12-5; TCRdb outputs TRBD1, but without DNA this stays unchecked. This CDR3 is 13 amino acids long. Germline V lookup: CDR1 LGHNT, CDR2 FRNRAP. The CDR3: CASGYGGDQPQHF.

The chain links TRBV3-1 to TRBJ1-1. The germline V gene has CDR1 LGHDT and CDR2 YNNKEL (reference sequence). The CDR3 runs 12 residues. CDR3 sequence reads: CASSQVNTEAFF.

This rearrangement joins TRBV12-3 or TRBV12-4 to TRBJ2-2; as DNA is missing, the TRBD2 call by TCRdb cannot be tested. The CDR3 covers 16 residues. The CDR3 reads CASSFGLAGVTGELFF.

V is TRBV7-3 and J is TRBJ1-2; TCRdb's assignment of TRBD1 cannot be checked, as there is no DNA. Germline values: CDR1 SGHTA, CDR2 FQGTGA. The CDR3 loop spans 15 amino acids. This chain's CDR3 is CASSLSPGTDYGYTF.

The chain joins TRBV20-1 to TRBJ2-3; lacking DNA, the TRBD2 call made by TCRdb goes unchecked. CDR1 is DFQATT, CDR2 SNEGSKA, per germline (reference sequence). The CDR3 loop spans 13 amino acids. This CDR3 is CSLGTIGSDTQYF.

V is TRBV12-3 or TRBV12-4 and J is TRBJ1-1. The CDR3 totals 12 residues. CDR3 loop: CASSLEHTEAFF.

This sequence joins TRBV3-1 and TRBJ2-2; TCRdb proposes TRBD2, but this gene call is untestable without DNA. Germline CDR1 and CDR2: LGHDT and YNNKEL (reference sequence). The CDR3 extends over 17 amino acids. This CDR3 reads CASSQEKLAGGAGELFF.

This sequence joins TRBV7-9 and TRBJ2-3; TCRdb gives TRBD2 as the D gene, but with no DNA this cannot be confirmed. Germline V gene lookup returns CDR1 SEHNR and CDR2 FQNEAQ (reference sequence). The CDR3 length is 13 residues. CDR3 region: CASRSGGADTQYF. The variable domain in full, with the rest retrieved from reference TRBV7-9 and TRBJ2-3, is DTGVSQNPRHKITKRGQNVTFRCDPISEHNRLYWYRQTLGQGPEFLTYFQNEAQLEKSRLLSDRFSAERPKGSFSTLEIQRTEQGDSAMYLCASRSGGADTQYFGPGTRLTVL.

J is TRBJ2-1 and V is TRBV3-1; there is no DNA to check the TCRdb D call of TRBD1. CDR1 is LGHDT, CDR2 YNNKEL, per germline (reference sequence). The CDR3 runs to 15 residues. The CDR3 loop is CASSPTGQGRNEQFF.

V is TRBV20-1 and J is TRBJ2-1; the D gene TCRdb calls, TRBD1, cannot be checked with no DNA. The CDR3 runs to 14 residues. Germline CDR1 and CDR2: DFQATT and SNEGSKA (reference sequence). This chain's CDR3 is CSASGQGIQDEQFF.

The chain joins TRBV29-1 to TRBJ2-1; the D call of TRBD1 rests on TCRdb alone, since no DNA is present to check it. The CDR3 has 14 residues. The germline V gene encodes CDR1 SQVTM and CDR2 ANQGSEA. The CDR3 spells CSVLYGQGYNEQFF.

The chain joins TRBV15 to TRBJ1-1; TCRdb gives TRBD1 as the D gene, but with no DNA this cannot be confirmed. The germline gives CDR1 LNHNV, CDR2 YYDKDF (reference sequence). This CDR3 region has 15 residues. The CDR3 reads CATSRESPGEAEAFF.

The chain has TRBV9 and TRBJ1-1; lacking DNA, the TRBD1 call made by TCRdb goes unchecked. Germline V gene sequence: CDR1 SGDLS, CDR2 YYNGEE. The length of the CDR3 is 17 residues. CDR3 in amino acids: CASSPPVTAPMNTEAFF.

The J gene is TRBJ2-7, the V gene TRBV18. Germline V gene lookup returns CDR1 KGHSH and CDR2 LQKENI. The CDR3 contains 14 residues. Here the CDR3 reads CASSPALAVYEQYF.

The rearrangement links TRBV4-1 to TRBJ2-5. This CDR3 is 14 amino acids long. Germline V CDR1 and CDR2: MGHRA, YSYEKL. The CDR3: CASRPRPLGETQYF.

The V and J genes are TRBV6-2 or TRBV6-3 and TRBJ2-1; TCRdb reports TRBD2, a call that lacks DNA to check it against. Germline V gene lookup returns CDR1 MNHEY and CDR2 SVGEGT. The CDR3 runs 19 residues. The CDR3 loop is CASPTAGLAVNSSYNEQFF.

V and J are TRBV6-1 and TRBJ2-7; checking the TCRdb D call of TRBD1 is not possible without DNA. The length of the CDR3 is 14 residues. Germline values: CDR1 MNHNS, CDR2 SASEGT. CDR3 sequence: CASSDSPGLGEQYF.